This T cell receptor (beta chain) was identified during a study of CD8 T cells in ankylosing spondylitis. General study findings and limits: Prior literature has documented some motif variants in synovial fluid and blood from reactive arthritis. Reportedly, significant enrichment of disease-linked clones occurred in matched ankylosing spondylitis synovial fluid. Clones linked to disease, bearing a CD8+ phenotype, were relatively rare in peripheral blood. Within ankylosing spondylitis blood, a TCR beta motif made up of several highly homologous variants appeared to be characteristic.

TCRdb used MiXCR to reprocess the 5' RACE reads, holding one entry per CDR3 protein. The data show 190,000 or so distinct CDR3 sequences, roughly 12% seen once. Turning to this clonotype: As yet, its antigen is unknown.

The V segment lost 3 bases and the J segment 10 bases; nucleotides outside the gene matches: 10. The length of the CDR3 is 14 residues. Germline values: CDR1 MDHEN, CDR2 SYDVKM. What was sequenced was blood, either unsorted or a sorted T cell fraction (not recorded which). This chain connects TRBV28 to TRBJ1-2, with TRBD1 matching over 8 bases. The sequence was obtained from a male donor with ankylosing spondylitis or in good health (not recorded which). CDR3 coding DNA: TGTGCCAGCAGTTTCGGAGGACAGGGAGAGGACTACACCTTC. Protein product: CASSFGGQGEDYTF.